The TCR beta chain under discussion was sequenced for a study of blood T cell repertoires in COVID-19 (dated by TCRdb to 2018 to 2021). Context from the whole study: Samples from collaborators originated in the United States, Italy and Spain and spanned both the acute and convalescent phases of COVID-19. The prospective study material was composed of cDNA or gDNA derived from T cells, B-cell-depleted T cells, or PBMCs. The dataset comprised deeply sampled blood TCRbeta repertoires from subjects exposed to, actively infected with, or recovered from COVID-19. The repertoires were released in a freely available public database meant as a resource for research on the immune response to SARS-CoV-2. The samples were drawn from the first 160 participants of the ongoing ImmuneRACE study and from roughly 1,300 subjects provided by 6 global collaborators. Nearly every sample came with metadata listing a de-identified subject ID, COVID-19 status, age in years and sex. Where available, HLA class I and class II types were obtained from metadata supplied by the sample provider rather than from assay-based typing. What the authors observed across the whole study: How much clinical and demographic metadata was included differed by source and by participant, and the metadata was provided uncurated.

This clone has only a few counts. This clone's antigen is unknown. No base qualities exist here, and no much larger clone lies one base off it. In Seattle, one collaborating source enrolled patients while the infection was active and tracked those patients longitudinally over the course of disease. Each collaborating institution followed its own protocols to collect whole blood in K2EDTA tubes. For TCRbeta analysis, collaborator samples were shipped as frozen whole blood, as isolated PBMCs, or as DNA extracted from either sample type. Per the germline V gene (reference sequence), LNHNV is the CDR1 and YYDKDF is the CDR2. The CDR3, from cysteine to phenylalanine, totals 14 residues. This entry keeps only the CDR3 DNA: 42 bases, framed from base 1. Trimmed from V: 4 bases; trimmed from J: 7 bases; junction bases lacking a gene match: 7. TCRbeta CDR3 regions were amplified from genomic DNA using the immunoSEQ Assay, a bias-controlled multiplex PCR. Per the authors' processing: The number of nucleated cells in each sample was estimated by amplification of reference gene primers within the assay. To quantify the absolute abundance of each unique TCRbeta CDR3 rearrangement, sequence reads were collapsed and filtered. For each sample, productive Simpson clonality was calculated as the square root of Simpson's diversity index across productive rearrangements. TCRdb mirrors the immuneACCESS table, restricted to in-frame sequences. Some clones are absent from its copies; in checked studies, under half trace to an unresolved V gene, and the reason for the others is unknown. The DNA gave D and trimming, while V, J and clone size come from that table. The sample records 210,000 or so clones, 75% to 85% of which are singletons. Of the sample, over 1% is held by the ten largest clones.

This TCR derives from a young woman with COVID-19, enrolled during active disease. Sequencing was done on a sample of peripheral blood. The rearrangement combines TRBV15 with TRBJ2-7; 10 central nucleotides agree with TRBD2. The encoded CDR3 is CATSTLAGAQEQYF. In nucleotides, the sequence is TGTGCCACCAGCACCCTAGCGGGAGCTCAGGAGCAGTACTTC.